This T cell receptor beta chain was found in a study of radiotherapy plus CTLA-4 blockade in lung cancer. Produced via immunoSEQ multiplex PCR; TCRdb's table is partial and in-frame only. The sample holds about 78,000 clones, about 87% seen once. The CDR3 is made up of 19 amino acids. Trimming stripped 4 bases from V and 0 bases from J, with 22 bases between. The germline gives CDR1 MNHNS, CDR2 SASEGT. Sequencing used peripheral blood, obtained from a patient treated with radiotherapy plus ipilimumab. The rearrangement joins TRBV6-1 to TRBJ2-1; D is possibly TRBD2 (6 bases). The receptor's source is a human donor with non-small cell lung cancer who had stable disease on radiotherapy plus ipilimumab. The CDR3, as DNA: TGTGCCAGCAGTGCCAGGTCGGGACTCTCCGCCGGCTCCTACAATGAGCAGTTCTTC. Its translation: CASSARSGLSAGSYNEQFF.